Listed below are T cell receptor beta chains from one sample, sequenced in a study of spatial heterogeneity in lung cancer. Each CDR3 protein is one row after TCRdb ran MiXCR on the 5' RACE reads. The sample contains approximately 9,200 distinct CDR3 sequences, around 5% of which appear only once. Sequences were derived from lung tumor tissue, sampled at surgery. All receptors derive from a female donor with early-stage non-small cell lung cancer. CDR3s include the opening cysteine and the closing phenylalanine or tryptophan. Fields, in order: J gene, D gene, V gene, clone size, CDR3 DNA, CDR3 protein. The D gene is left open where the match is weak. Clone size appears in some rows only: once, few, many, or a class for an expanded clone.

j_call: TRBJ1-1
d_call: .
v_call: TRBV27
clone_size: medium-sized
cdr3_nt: TGTGCCAGCAGTTTAGCCCTGGGGAACACTGAAGCTTTCTTT
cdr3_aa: CASSLALGNTEAFF

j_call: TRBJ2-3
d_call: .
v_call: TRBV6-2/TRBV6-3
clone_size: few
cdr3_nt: TGTGCCAGCGCCGCTTTAGCGGAGAGCACAGATACGCAGTATTTT
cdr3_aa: CASAALAESTDTQYF

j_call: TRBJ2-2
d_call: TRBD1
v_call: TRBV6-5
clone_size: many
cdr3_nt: TGTGCCAGCAGTACCGGGACAGGCACCGGGGAGCTGTTTTTT
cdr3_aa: CASSTGTGTGELFF

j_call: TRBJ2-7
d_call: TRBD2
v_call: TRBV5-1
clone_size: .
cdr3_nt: TGCGCCAGCAGCTTGGATTCAGCGGGAGGGGTTAGTAACGAGCAGTACTTC
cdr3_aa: CASSLDSAGGVSNEQYF

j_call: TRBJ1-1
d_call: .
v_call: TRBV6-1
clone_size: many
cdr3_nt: TGTGCCAGCAGCCCTAATGGGGGCTTTTCTGAAGCTTTCTTT
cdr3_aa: CASSPNGGFSEAFF

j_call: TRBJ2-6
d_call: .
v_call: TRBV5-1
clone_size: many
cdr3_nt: TGCGCCAGCAGAGGGACCCCTGGGGCCAACGTCCTGACTTTC
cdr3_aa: CASRGTPGANVLTF

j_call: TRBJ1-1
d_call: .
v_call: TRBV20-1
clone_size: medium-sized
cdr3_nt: TGCAGTGCTAGATATAGTTTCTTT
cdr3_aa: CSARYSFF

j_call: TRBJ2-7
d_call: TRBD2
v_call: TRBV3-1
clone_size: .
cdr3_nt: TGTGCCAGCAGCCAGGCCTCGACTAGCGGGAGCGGCTACGAGCAGTACTTC
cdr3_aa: CASSQASTSGSGYEQYF

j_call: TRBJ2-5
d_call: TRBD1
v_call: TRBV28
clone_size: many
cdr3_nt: TGTGCCAGCAGCAAGGGACAGGGGATGGGGACCCAGTACTTC
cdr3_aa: CASSKGQGMGTQYF

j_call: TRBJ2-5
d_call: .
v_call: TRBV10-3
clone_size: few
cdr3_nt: TGTGCCATCAATACAGAGCCCCAAGAGACCCAGTACTTC
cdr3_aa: CAINTEPQETQYF